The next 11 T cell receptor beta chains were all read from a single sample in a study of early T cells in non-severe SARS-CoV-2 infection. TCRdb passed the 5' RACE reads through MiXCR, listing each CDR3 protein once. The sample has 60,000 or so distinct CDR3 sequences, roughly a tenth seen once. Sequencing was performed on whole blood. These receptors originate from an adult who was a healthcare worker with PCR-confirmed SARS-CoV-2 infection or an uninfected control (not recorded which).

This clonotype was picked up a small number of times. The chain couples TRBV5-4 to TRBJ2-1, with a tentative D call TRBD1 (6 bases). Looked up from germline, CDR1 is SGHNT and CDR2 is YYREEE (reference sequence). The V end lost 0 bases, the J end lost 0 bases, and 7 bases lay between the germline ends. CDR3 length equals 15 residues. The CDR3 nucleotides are TGTGCCAGCAGCTTGGAAGGGGGCTCCTACAATGAGCAGTTCTTC. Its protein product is CASSLEGGSYNEQFF.

The CDR3 DNA is TGTGCCAGCAGCCTGGGCCCCGGTGCTAACTATGGCTACACCTTC. It specifies CASSLGPGANYGYTF. The chain recombines TRBV5-5 with TRBJ1-2; D gene uncertain. Germline V gene sequence: CDR1 SGHKS, CDR2 YYEKEE (reference sequence). CDR3 length equals 15 residues. Trimming removed 4 bases from V and 0 bases from J, with 13 bases in between.

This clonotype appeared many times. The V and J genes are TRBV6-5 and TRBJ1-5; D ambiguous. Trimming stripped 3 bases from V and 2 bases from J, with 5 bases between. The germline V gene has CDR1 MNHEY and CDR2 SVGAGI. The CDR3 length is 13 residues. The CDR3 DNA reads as TGTGCCAGCAGTTATAATGGCAATCAGCCCCAGCATTTT. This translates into CASSYNGNQPQHF.

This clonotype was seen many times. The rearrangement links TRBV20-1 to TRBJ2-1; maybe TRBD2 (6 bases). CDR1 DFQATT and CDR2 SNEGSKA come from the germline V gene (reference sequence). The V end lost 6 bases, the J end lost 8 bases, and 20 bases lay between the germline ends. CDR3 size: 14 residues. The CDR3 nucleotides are TGCAGTGCGGAAGAAAGGAGGGCCAATTATGAGCAGTTCTTC. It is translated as CSAEERRANYEQFF.

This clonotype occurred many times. CDR3 amino acids: CASRNLGVVTEAFF. The CDR3 bases are TGCGCCAGCAGAAATCTGGGGGTGGTCACTGAAGCTTTCTTT. V is TRBV10-2 and J is TRBJ1-1; possibly TRBD1 for D (5 bases). This CDR3 contains 14 residues. V was pared by 6 bases and J by 4 bases, with 15 bases between. Germline V gene data show CDR1 as WSHSY and CDR2 as SAAADI.

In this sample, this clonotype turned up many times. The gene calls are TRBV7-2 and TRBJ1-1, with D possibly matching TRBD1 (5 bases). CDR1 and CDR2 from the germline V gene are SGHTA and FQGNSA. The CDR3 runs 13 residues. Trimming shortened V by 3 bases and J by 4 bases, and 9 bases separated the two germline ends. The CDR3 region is CASSFRGGTEAFF. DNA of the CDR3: TGTGCCAGCAGCTTTAGGGGAGGCACTGAAGCTTTCTTT.

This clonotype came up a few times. CDR3 in amino acids: CSGGAETQYF. CDR3 in DNA: TGCAGCGGTGGGGCGGAGACCCAGTACTTC. The chain joins TRBV29-1 to TRBJ2-5; tentative D call: TRBD1 (5 bases). The CDR3 runs to 10 residues. The germline V gene has CDR1 SQVTM and CDR2 ANQGSEA. With 7 bases removed from V and 5 bases from J, the gap between germline ends came to 8 bases.

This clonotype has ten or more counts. The CDR3, as DNA: TGTGCCAGCAGCTTAGGAGGGGAATTTATATCTTCTGGGGCCAACGTCCTGACTTTC. Its protein is CASSLGGEFISSGANVLTF. J is TRBJ2-6 and V is TRBV7-4, with D perhaps given as TRBD1 or TRBD2 (5 bases each). V was cut by 1 base and J by 1 base, with 17 bases left in between. This CDR3 contains 19 residues. Germline-derived CDR1 and CDR2 are SGHVT and SQSDAQ.

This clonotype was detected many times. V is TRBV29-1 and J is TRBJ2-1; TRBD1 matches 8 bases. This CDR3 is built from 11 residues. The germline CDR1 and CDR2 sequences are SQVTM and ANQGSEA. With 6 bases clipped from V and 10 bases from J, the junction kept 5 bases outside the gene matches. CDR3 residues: CSVHRGSEQFF. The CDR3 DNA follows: TGCAGCGTACACAGGGGGAGCGAGCAGTTCTTC.

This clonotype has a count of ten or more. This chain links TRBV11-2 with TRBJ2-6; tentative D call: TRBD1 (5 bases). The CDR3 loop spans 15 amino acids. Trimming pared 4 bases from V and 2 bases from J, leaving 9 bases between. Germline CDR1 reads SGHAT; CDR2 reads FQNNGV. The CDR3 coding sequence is TGTGCCAGCAGCTGGGGCCGGACTGGGGCCAACGTCCTGACTTTC. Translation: CASSWGRTGANVLTF.

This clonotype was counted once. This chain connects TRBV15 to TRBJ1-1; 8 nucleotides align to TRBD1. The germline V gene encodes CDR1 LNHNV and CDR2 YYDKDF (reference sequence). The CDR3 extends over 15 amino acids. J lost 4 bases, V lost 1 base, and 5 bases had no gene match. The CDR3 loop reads CATSRARGQGTEAFF. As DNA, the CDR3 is TGTGCCACCAGCAGAGCCCGAGGACAGGGCACTGAAGCTTTCTTT. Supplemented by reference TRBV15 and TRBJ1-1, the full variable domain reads DAMVIQNPRYQVTQFGKPVTLSCSQTLNHNVMYWYQQKSSQAPKLLFHYYDKDFNNEADTPDNFQSRRPNTSFCFLDIRSPGLGDTAMYLCATSRARGQGTEAFFGQGTRLTVV.